These 18 T cell receptor beta chains were sequenced from one sample in a study of cytomegalovirus exposure and HLA in healthy donors. The PCR made use of 60 Vbeta and 13 Jbeta primers. Sequencing was performed with immunoSEQ multiplex PCR; in TCRdb, only in-frame clones are kept and a portion is missing. This sample has around 70,000 clones, with around 72% found just once. Sequenced: PBMCs. All receptors derive from a woman aged 40-49 years in good health and CMV-seropositive.

V and J are TRBV18 and TRBJ1-5, with D possibly being TRBD1 (5 bases). V was cut by 4 bases and J by 5 bases, with 9 bases left in between. The CDR3 is 13 residues long. Germline lookup yields CDR1 KGHSH and CDR2 LQKENI. CDR3: CASSRGTDQPQHF. The CDR3 DNA follows: TGTGCCAGCTCACGTGGGACTGATCAGCCCCAGCATTTT.

The J gene is TRBJ1-1, the V gene TRBV5-1, with 9 bases identical to TRBD1. The V gene's germline CDR1 is SGHRS and CDR2 YFSETQ. Trimming removed 5 bases from V and 1 base from J; junction bases left unmatched: 6. This CDR3 is built from 15 residues. As DNA, the CDR3 is TGCGCCAGCAGACCACTACAGGGGGCGAACACTGAAGCTTTCTTT. Its translation: CASRPLQGANTEAFF.

This chain joins TRBV2 and TRBJ2-3, with a tentative D call TRBD1 (6 bases). The CDR3 totals 14 residues. Germline loops: CDR1 SNHLY, CDR2 FYNNEI. V lost 7 bases and J lost 0, with 11 bases in between. CDR3 DNA sequence: TGTGCCAGCACGAGACAGGATAGCACAGATACGCAGTATTTT. Its translation: CASTRQDSTDTQYF. Combining the CDR3 with reference TRBV2 and TRBJ2-3 gives the whole variable domain EPEVTQTPSHQVTQMGQEVILRCVPISNHLYFYWYRQILGQKVEFLVSFYNNEISEKSEIFDDQFSVERPDGSNFTLKIRSTKLEDSAMYFCASTRQDSTDTQYFGPGTRLTVL.

This clone was found a few times. This chain links TRBV19 with TRBJ2-1, with D possibly being TRBD2 (7 bases). Germline assignment: CDR1 LNHDA and CDR2 SQIVND (reference sequence). This CDR3 is 16 amino acids long. Trimming pared 3 bases from V and 7 bases from J, leaving 19 bases between. CDR3 in amino acids: CASSIRGGPIGNEQFF. The CDR3 DNA reads TGTGCCAGTAGTATTAGGGGGGGCCCCATCGGTAATGAGCAGTTCTTC.

V gene TRBV29-1 combines with J gene TRBJ1-5; tentative D call: TRBD1 (5 bases). The CDR3 totals 12 residues. The germline CDR1 and CDR2 sequences are SQVTM and ANQGSEA. V was trimmed by 4 bases and J by 5 bases, leaving 9 bases between them. CDR3 protein: CSVAGPDQPQHF. CDR3 in DNA: TGCAGCGTTGCAGGGCCCGATCAGCCCCAGCATTTT.

This chain joins TRBV5-1 and TRBJ1-2, with TRBD1 identical over 7 bases. Trimming at V came to 4 bases and at J to 3 bases, leaving 6 bases not matched to a gene. This CDR3 is 14 amino acids long. Germline CDR1 SGHRS, CDR2 YFSETQ. CDR3 nucleotides: TGCGCCAGCAGCCCTAGGACAGGAGACTATGGCTACACCTTC. This translates into CASSPRTGDYGYTF. Full variable domain (rest looked up from reference TRBV5-1 and TRBJ1-2): KAGVTQTPRYLIKTRGQQVTLSCSPISGHRSVSWYQQTPGQGLQFLFEYFSETQRNKGNFPGRFSGRQFSNSRSEMNVSTLELGDSALYLCASSPRTGDYGYTFGSGTRLTVV.

This clone was seen a few times. The genes are TRBV30 and TRBJ2-1; weak D call: TRBD1 (6 bases). CDR3 size: 17 residues. The germline V gene encodes CDR1 GTSNPN and CDR2 SVGIG (reference sequence). Between the trimmed V and J ends, which lost 1 base and 0 bases, there was a span of 16 bases. The CDR3 sequence is CAWSGLDSQYSYNEQFF. The CDR3 DNA sequence: TGTGCCTGGAGTGGATTGGACAGCCAATACTCCTACAATGAGCAGTTCTTC.

The chain has TRBV7-9 and TRBJ2-1; 8 bases fit TRBD2. Germline V gene data show CDR1 as SEHNR and CDR2 as FQNEAQ (reference sequence). Unmatched junction bases numbered 2, after V lost 2 bases and J lost 2 bases. The CDR3 is made up of 15 amino acids. CDR3 sequence: CASSLRGGPYNEQFF. The CDR3 DNA reads as TGTGCCAGCAGCTTACGGGGGGGGCCCTACAATGAGCAGTTCTTC.

The chain has TRBV19 and TRBJ1-2; tentative D call: TRBD1 (5 bases). Germline values: CDR1 LNHDA, CDR2 SQIVND (reference sequence). Trimming shortened V by 6 bases and J by 0 bases, and 11 bases separated the two germline ends. CDR3 length: 14 residues. CDR3 loop: CASRETGANYGYTF. In DNA form, the CDR3 reads TGTGCCAGTAGAGAAACAGGTGCTAACTATGGCTACACCTTC.

This clone occurred a few times. The chain links TRBV5-1 to TRBJ1-1; possibly TRBD1 for D (5 bases). V lost 5 bases, J lost 11 bases, and 25 bases lay in between. Looked up from germline, CDR1 is SGHRS and CDR2 is YFSETQ. CDR3 size: 15 residues. The CDR3 spells CASSSGGLGSIEAFF. CDR3 coding DNA: TGCGCCAGCAGTAGCGGGGGTTTAGGCTCCATCGAGGCTTTCTTT.

The genes are TRBV7-7 and TRBJ2-7, with D possibly being TRBD1 (5 bases). The germline V gene has CDR1 SSHAT and CDR2 FNYEAQ (reference sequence). Trimming left V 5 bases short and J 1 base short, with 21 bases between. The CDR3 has 17 amino acids. CDR3 DNA: TGTGCCAGCAGCCCAAATCCAACTGGGGCCGGGTCCTACGAGCAGTACTTC. This translates into CASSPNPTGAGSYEQYF.

This clone showed up just once. The rearrangement links TRBV5-5 to TRBJ2-5; a possible D gene is TRBD2 (5 bases). Trimming took 1 base from V and 4 from J, leaving 11 bases between them. Germline loops: CDR1 SGHKS, CDR2 YYEKEE (reference sequence). The CDR3 contains 14 residues. The CDR3 sequence is CASSLSGFGETQYF. Written as DNA, the CDR3 is TGTGCCAGCAGCTTGTCGGGGTTTGGAGAGACCCAGTACTTC.

V gene TRBV6-1 combines with J gene TRBJ2-1, with D unclear. V lost 6 bases to trimming and J lost 1 base, with 13 bases between them. CDR1 is MNHNS, CDR2 SASEGT, per germline. The CDR3 contains 15 residues. CDR3 protein: CASSRTPRSYNEQFF. The CDR3 bases are TGTGCCAGCAGCCGTACCCCTAGATCCTACAATGAGCAGTTCTTC.

The chain combines TRBV29-1 with TRBJ1-1; D is unclear. The CDR3 contains 13 residues. V lost 1 base and J lost 1, with 7 bases in between. Germline assignment: CDR1 SQVTM and CDR2 ANQGSEA. The CDR3 DNA is TGCAGCGTTGAAGGAATCAGGAACACTGAAGCTTTCTTT. The encoded protein is CSVEGIRNTEAFF.

V and J are TRBV5-1 and TRBJ1-2; D is unresolved. V was clipped by 3 bases and J by 7 bases, with 13 bases between them. Germline-derived CDR1 and CDR2 are SGHRS and YFSETQ. CDR3 length: 13 residues. CDR3 nucleotides: TGCGCCAGCAGCTCGGACTCTCTGGGTGGCTACACCTTC. Translated: CASSSDSLGGYTF.

The chain links TRBV27 to TRBJ2-1; D gene unclear. The germline gives CDR1 MNHEY, CDR2 SMNVEV (reference sequence). V was clipped by 3 bases and J by 8 bases, with 11 bases between them. This CDR3 comprises 13 residues. CDR3 sequence: CASSLSGFDEQFF. CDR3 bases: TGTGCCAGCAGTTTGTCCGGGTTCGATGAGCAGTTCTTC.

The sample holds a few counts of this clone. The V gene is TRBV9, the J gene TRBJ1-5, with no clear D. Trimming shortened V by 3 bases and J by 4 bases, and 14 bases separated the two germline ends. Germline CDR1 reads SGDLS; CDR2 reads YYNGEE. This CDR3 has 15 residues. CDR3 region: CASSAEASANQPQHF. CDR3 DNA: TGTGCCAGCAGCGCCGAGGCGTCAGCAAATCAGCCCCAGCATTTT.

The chain is built from TRBV2 and TRBJ2-5, with D unresolved. CDR1 is SNHLY and CDR2 is FYNNEI in the germline V gene. The V gene lost 8 bases and the J gene lost 5 bases, with 9 bases spanning the gap. The CDR3 extends over 11 amino acids. The CDR3 region is CASCEEETQYF. In DNA, the CDR3 is TGTGCCAGCTGCGAGGAGGAGACCCAGTACTTC.